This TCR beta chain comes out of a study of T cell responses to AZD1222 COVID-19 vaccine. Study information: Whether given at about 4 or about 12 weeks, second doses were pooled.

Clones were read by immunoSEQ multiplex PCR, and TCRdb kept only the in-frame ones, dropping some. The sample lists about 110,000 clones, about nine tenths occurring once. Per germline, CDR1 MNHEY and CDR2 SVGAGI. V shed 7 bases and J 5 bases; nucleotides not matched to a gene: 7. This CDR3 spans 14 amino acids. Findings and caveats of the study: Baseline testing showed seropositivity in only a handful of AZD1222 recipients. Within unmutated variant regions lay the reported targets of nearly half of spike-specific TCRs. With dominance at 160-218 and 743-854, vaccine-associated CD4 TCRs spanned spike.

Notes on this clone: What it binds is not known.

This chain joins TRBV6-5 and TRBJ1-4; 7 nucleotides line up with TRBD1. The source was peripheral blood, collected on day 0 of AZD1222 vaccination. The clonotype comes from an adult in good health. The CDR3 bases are TGTGCCAGCACCAGACAGGGAGGGAATGAAAAACTGTTTTTT. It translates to CASTRQGGNEKLFF.